This passage covers 15 T cell receptor beta chains from one sample sequenced in a study of T cell repertoires in cytomegalovirus infection (dated by TCRdb to 2018 to 2020). According to the study, the label for this sample's treatment or condition signals: in vitro stimulation with specific CMV peptide epitopes to enrich CMV-specific T cells. These reads were obtained on an Illumina HiSeq 1500. Starting from the raw public reads, TCRdb applied fastp trimming at Q25, assembled clones with MiXCR and retained in-frame beta chains. Entries are consolidated by CDR3 protein sequence, retaining the most common genes and DNA. Within this sample are just under 500,000 distinct CDR3 sequences, with around a third of them counted one time only. The top ten clones comprise 15% to 20% of the sample. The antigens for these receptors are not known. The source was cultured PBMCs, collected from culture after CMV antigen stimulation. These receptors were collected from a human donor in good health (CMV status not recorded). Some clones in this sample may be carry-over from other donors' samples.

Only a few counts were recorded for this clonotype. The V gene is TRBV4-1, the J gene TRBJ2-1, with a weak D call TRBD2 (5 bases). There are 15 residues in the CDR3. Germline V gene data show CDR1 as MGHRA and CDR2 as YSYEKL. The V end was cut by 5 bases, the J end by 0 bases, with 11 bases between. The CDR3 loop is CASSRSEDSYNEQFF. Here the CDR3 DNA reads TGCGCCAGCAGCAGATCGGAGGACTCCTACAATGAGCAGTTCTTC.

The chain recombines TRBV28 with TRBJ1-1; D uncertain. Between the trimmed V and J ends, which lost 2 bases and 4 bases, there was a span of 17 bases. CDR3 length equals 16 residues. CDR1 is MDHEN and CDR2 is SYDVKM in the germline V gene. The CDR3 DNA reads TGTGCCAGCAGTTTAGGGTTCCGGGGTGCGACCACTGAAGCTTTCTTT. Translating gives CASSLGFRGATTEAFF.

The J gene is TRBJ2-1, the V gene TRBV20-1; TRBD2 matches at 15 bases. J gave up 6 bases and V 6 bases, and 6 bases lay outside the gene matches. Germline V gene data show CDR1 as DFQATT and CDR2 as SNEGSKA (reference sequence). The CDR3 is made up of 15 amino acids. The CDR3 region has the DNA TGCAGTGCCCGAGGACTAGCGGGGGGGACCAATGAGCAGTTCTTC. Translating gives CSARGLAGGTNEQFF.

The chain links TRBV6-2 or TRBV6-3 to TRBJ2-3; 8 bases match TRBD2. Trimming took 5 bases from V and 14 from J; bases not matched to a gene: 6. The CDR3 is 11 residues long. Germline V gene lookup returns CDR1 MNHEY and CDR2 SVGEGT. The CDR3, as DNA: TGTGCCAGCAGTCTTGGAGCGGGAGTGTATTTT. Translation: CASSLGAGVYF.

The V and J genes are TRBV11-2 and TRBJ2-5; D uncertain. The CDR3 contains 16 residues. The germline V gene has CDR1 SGHAT and CDR2 FQNNGV. V shed 5 bases and J shed 5 bases, with 21 bases lying between them. The DNA of the CDR3 is TGTGCCAGCAGCCCCTCTCTCGGCCTCGTTCAGGAGACCCAGTACTTC. The encoded protein is CASSPSLGLVQETQYF.

This clonotype has only a few counts. V is TRBV7-3 and J is TRBJ2-2; 7 bases fit TRBD1. Germline V gene lookup returns CDR1 SGHTA and CDR2 FQGTGA. The trim removed 2 bases at V and 4 bases at J, leaving 7 bases unmatched. This CDR3 is 16 amino acids long. The CDR3 DNA follows: TGTGCCAGCAGCTTATTTGGGACAGATATCACCGGGGAGCTGTTTTTT. The encoded protein is CASSLFGTDITGELFF. Looking up the rest from reference TRBV7-3 and TRBJ2-2 gives the full variable domain: GAGVSQTPSNKVTEKGKYVELRCDPISGHTALYWYRQSLGQGPEFLIYFQGTGAADDSGLPNDRFFAVRPEGSVSTLKIQRTERGDSAVYLCASSLFGTDITGELFFGEGSRLTVL.

The rearrangement links TRBV4-2 to TRBJ1-2; possibly TRBD1 for D (5 bases). Trimming removed 8 bases from V and 7 bases from J, with 26 bases in between. This CDR3 spans 16 amino acids. Per germline, CDR1 LGHNA and CDR2 YNFKEQ. CDR3 region: CASLGASRGLFGGYTF. The CDR3 bases are TGTGCCAGCCTCGGGGCAAGCCGAGGCCTCTTTGGTGGCTACACCTTC.

The chain carries TRBV18 and TRBJ1-1, with D uncertain. From germline, CDR1 is KGHSH and CDR2 LQKENI. Trimming shortened V by 2 bases and J by 1 base, and 5 bases separated the two germline ends. The CDR3 runs to 13 residues. The CDR3 here is CASSPKTNTEAFF. The CDR3 coding sequence is TGTGCCAGCTCACCAAAGACGAACACTGAAGCTTTCTTT.

This chain joins TRBV13 and TRBJ2-2, with 8 bases lining up with TRBD1. The CDR3 is made up of 16 amino acids. Germline V CDR1 and CDR2: PRHDT, FYEKMQ (reference sequence). Trimming removed 4 bases from V and 6 bases from J; junction bases left unmatched: 10. CDR3 nucleotide sequence: TGTGCCAGCAGCTCAAGAGACAGGGGACGGGCCGGGGAGCTGTTTTTT. Translation gives CASSSRDRGRAGELFF.

This clonotype has just a few counts. The CDR3 DNA reads TGTGCCAGCAGCCCCCGATTCATGAGCGGGAGCTCCTACAATGAGCAGTTCTTC. Protein: CASSPRFMSGSSYNEQFF. The chain links TRBV7-6 to TRBJ2-1, with 8 bases matching TRBD2. Germline CDR1 SGHVS, CDR2 FNYEAQ. The CDR3 is 18 residues long. V shed 5 bases and J 0 bases; nucleotides not matched to a gene: 12.

The V and J genes are TRBV3-1 and TRBJ2-5; a weak D match, TRBD2 (5 bases). The CDR3 contains 15 residues. Between the trimmed V and J ends, which lost 0 bases and 5 bases, there was a span of 13 bases. In germline, CDR1 is LGHDT, CDR2 YNNKEL (reference sequence). CDR3 bases: TGTGCCAGCAGCCAAGAGGGAGCCCTGGGGGAGACCCAGTACTTC. Translating gives CASSQEGALGETQYF.

This clonotype occurred a few times. The chain couples TRBV7-6 to TRBJ1-5; D uncertain. Germline CDR1 is SGHVS and CDR2 is FNYEAQ. V lost 2 bases to trimming and J lost 4 bases, with 12 bases between them. The CDR3 runs to 15 residues. For the CDR3, the DNA is TGTGCCAGCAGCTTATCCGTAGGCGCGAATCAGCCCCAGCATTTT. Translation gives CASSLSVGANQPQHF.

This clonotype appeared a few times. J is TRBJ2-5 and V is TRBV7-2, with D uncertain. The CDR3 has 14 residues. Germline loops: CDR1 SGHTA, CDR2 FQGNSA. The germline V and J ends were trimmed by 2 bases and 2 bases, with 9 bases remaining between them. CDR3 nucleotides: TGTGCCAGCAGCTTACGATACGATCAAGAGACCCAGTACTTC. The encoded protein is CASSLRYDQETQYF.

The chain is built from TRBV2 and TRBJ2-7; the match to TRBD2 covers 13 bases. V shed 6 bases, J shed 3 bases, and the junction held 8 bases outside the gene matches. The germline CDR1 and CDR2 sequences are SNHLY and FYNNEI. CDR3 length equals 16 residues. CDR3 amino acids: CASRAGTSGEYYEQYF. The CDR3 DNA sequence: TGTGCCAGCAGGGCGGGGACTAGCGGGGAATACTACGAGCAGTACTTC.

This chain links TRBV4-1 with TRBJ2-1; D is perhaps TRBD1 or TRBD2 (6 bases each). V shed 5 bases and J shed 0 bases, with 11 bases lying between them. The CDR3 sequence is 15 residues long. Germline lookup yields CDR1 MGHRA and CDR2 YSYEKL. In DNA form, the CDR3 reads TGCGCCAGCAGCTTACGGGGGCCCTCCTACAATGAGCAGTTCTTC. This codes for CASSLRGPSYNEQFF.